These 22 T cell receptor beta chains were all obtained from the same sample, sequenced in a study of blood T cell repertoires in COVID-19. Repertoires were generated with immunoSEQ multiplex PCR, while TCRdb's copy carries only in-frame clones and drops some. The sample carries about 98,000 clones, about 90% recorded once. Sequencing used peripheral blood. The source is a man between 70 and 80 years old with acute or convalescent COVID-19.

The V gene is TRBV18, the J gene TRBJ2-5, with a possible D match to TRBD1 (5 bases). CDR3 length: 14 amino acids. Looked up from germline, CDR1 is KGHSH and CDR2 is LQKENI. V gave up 3 bases and J gave up 4 bases, with 12 bases separating them. The CDR3 DNA follows: TGTGCCAGCTCACCCCTCCGACAGTCAGAGACCCAGTACTTC. It translates to CASSPLRQSETQYF. Combining the CDR3 with reference TRBV18 and TRBJ2-5 gives the whole variable domain NAGVMQNPRHLVRRRGQEARLRCSPMKGHSHVYWYRQLPEEGLKFMVYLQKENIIDESGMPKERFSAEFPKEGPSILRIQQVVRGDSAAYFCASSPLRQSETQYFGPGTRLLVL.

The chain has TRBV4-1 and TRBJ2-3; TRBD2 agrees at 8 bases. There are 18 residues in the CDR3. Germline lookup yields CDR1 MGHRA and CDR2 YSYEKL. The J segment lost 0 bases and the V segment lost 3 bases, leaving 11 bases of the junction unmatched. This CDR3 is CASSQTGSGGASTDTQYF. The CDR3 DNA reads as TGCGCCAGCAGCCAGACTGGCTCGGGGGGGGCAAGCACAGATACGCAGTATTTT.

The gene calls are TRBV6-1 and TRBJ1-6, with unresolved D. This CDR3 comprises 14 residues. Per the germline V gene, CDR1 is MNHNS and CDR2 is SASEGT. Between the trimmed V and J ends, which lost 2 bases and 10 bases, there was a span of 12 bases. The CDR3 coding sequence is TGTGCCAGCAGTGAACTTACAGCTTTCTCACCCCTCCACTTT. Translation: CASSELTAFSPLHF.

The chain uses TRBV12-1 and TRBJ2-2; no check of the table's D call, TRBD1, against the DNA was made. TRBV12-1 is a documented pseudogene. The CDR3 spans 18 residues. CDR3 nucleotides: TGTGCCAGCAGCTTTGAGGTTCGGGACAGAGATAACACCGGGGAGCTGTTTTTT. This translates into CASSFEVRDRDNTGELFF.

The V gene is TRBV7-8, the J gene TRBJ2-3; TRBD2 aligns across 9 bases. Germline-derived CDR1 and CDR2 are SGHVS and FQNEAQ. The CDR3 spans 16 residues. J gave up 0 bases and V 7 bases, and 8 bases lay outside the gene matches. CDR3 sequence (DNA): TGTGCCAGCACCCCTGAGCGGGGGGTTAGCACAGATACGCAGTATTTT. Protein: CASTPERGVSTDTQYF. The whole variable domain, remainder taken from reference TRBV7-8 and TRBJ2-3, is GAGVSQSPRYKVAKRGQDVALRCDPISGHVSLFWYQQALGQGPEFLTYFQNEAQLDKSGLPSDRFFAERPEGSVSTLKIQRTQQEDSAVYLCASTPERGVSTDTQYFGPGTRLTVL.

The V and J genes are TRBV28 and TRBJ1-1; D gene ambiguous. This CDR3 spans 12 amino acids. V lost 6 bases and J lost 3, with 8 bases in between. Per germline, CDR1 MDHEN and CDR2 SYDVKM. CDR3 nucleotide sequence: TGTGCCAGCAGCCAACAGCACACTGAAGCTTTCTTT. It is translated as CASSQQHTEAFF. Looking up the rest from reference TRBV28 and TRBJ1-1 gives the full variable domain: DVKVTQSSRYLVKRTGEKVFLECVQDMDHENMFWYRQDPGLGLRLIYFSYDVKMKEKGDIPEGYSVSREKKERFSLILESASTNQTSMYLCASSQQHTEAFFGQGTRLTVV.

The chain uses TRBV5-8 and TRBJ2-7, with 9 nucleotides matching TRBD1. Germline loops: CDR1 SGHTS, CDR2 YDEGEE. The CDR3 is 15 amino acids. V shed 2 bases, J shed 6 bases, and the junction held 9 bases outside the gene matches. The CDR3 protein is CASSLSGTGSGEQYF. In DNA, the CDR3 is TGTGCCAGCAGCTTATCCGGGACAGGGAGTGGCGAGCAGTACTTC.

The rearrangement joins TRBV6-2 or TRBV6-3 to TRBJ1-3, with TRBD1 matching 7 bases. The CDR3 runs to 15 residues. The ends lost 6 bases at V and 0 bases at J; junction bases unmatched: 5. Germline V gene lookup returns CDR1 MNHEY and CDR2 SVGEGT. The CDR3 DNA sequence: TGTGCCAGCAGCATGGGACAGAACTCTGGAAACACCATATATTTT. Amino acid sequence: CASSMGQNSGNTIYF.

The rearrangement uses TRBV6-2 or TRBV6-3 and TRBJ2-7, with D perhaps TRBD2 (5 bases). Trimming cost V 2 bases and J 4 bases, with 12 bases left between them. The CDR3 loop spans 14 amino acids. CDR1 is MNHEY, CDR2 SVGEGT, per germline. CDR3 residues: CASSYLEGSYEQYV. The CDR3 bases are TGTGCCAGCAGTTACCTAGAGGGATCGTACGAGCAGTACGTC.

The genes are TRBV6-6 and TRBJ2-2, with 10 bases that match TRBD2. Trimming at V came to 6 bases and at J to 6 bases, leaving 10 bases not matched to a gene. This CDR3 has 16 residues. Germline assignment: CDR1 MNHNY and CDR2 SVGAGI (reference sequence). CDR3 sequence reads: CASSRASGGGSGELFF. The CDR3 nucleotides read TGTGCCAGCAGCCGGGCTAGCGGGGGTGGGTCCGGGGAGCTGTTTTTT.

The rearrangement links TRBV19 to TRBJ1-4; a weak D match, TRBD1 (6 bases). The ends were cut back, 8 bases at V and 3 bases at J, with 13 bases in the middle. CDR1 and CDR2 from the germline V gene are LNHDA and SQIVND (reference sequence). The CDR3 extends over 14 amino acids. The CDR3 sequence: CASQSGAANEKLFF. The DNA of the CDR3 is TGTGCCAGTCAATCAGGGGCGGCTAATGAAAAACTGTTTTTT.

The chain couples TRBV27 to TRBJ1-1, with D maybe TRBD1 (6 bases). The germline V gene encodes CDR1 MNHEY and CDR2 SMNVEV (reference sequence). The CDR3 spans 14 residues. V gave up 2 bases and J gave up 5 bases, with 12 bases separating them. As DNA, the CDR3 is TGTGCCAGCAGTTTAGCCAGGGGCAGGACTGAAGCTTTCTTT. Translated: CASSLARGRTEAFF.

This chain uses TRBV2 with TRBJ1-2; weak D call: TRBD1 (6 bases). Deletions cut 4 bases from V and 10 bases from J, with 13 bases between. Germline values: CDR1 SNHLY, CDR2 FYNNEI. This CDR3 region has 12 residues. The CDR3 loop is CASSGNRAVYTF. The CDR3 DNA reads TGTGCCAGCAGTGGGAACAGGGCGGTCTACACCTTC.

The chain joins TRBV9 to TRBJ2-3; 7 positions match TRBD2. The ends lost 0 bases at V and 3 bases at J; junction bases unmatched: 4. The germline V gene has CDR1 SGDLS and CDR2 YYNGEE. The CDR3 is 15 residues long. The CDR3 region has the DNA TGTGCCAGCAGCGTAGTGGCGGGGGTGACAGATACGCAGTATTTT. Its protein is CASSVVAGVTDTQYF.

This clone has a single count. The CDR3 DNA reads as TGTGCCAGCAGCCGACTAGCGGGGAGCACAGATACGCAGTATTTT. Translating it yields CASSRLAGSTDTQYF. The rearrangement joins TRBV6-5 to TRBJ2-3, with TRBD2 matching over 11 bases. The CDR3 consists of 15 residues. Germline CDR1 MNHEY, CDR2 SVGAGI. Trimming cost V 6 bases and J 0 bases; bases outside gene matches: 2.

This chain links TRBV6-5 with TRBJ1-5; 7 positions agree with TRBD1. Germline CDR1 MNHEY, CDR2 SVGAGI. Trimming removed 6 bases from V and 7 bases from J; junction bases left unmatched: 9. The CDR3 is 14 residues long. CDR3 region: CASRRQGRGQPQHF. The CDR3 bases are TGTGCCAGCAGAAGACAGGGAAGGGGACAGCCCCAGCATTTT.

The chain uses TRBV6-4 and TRBJ1-5, with 7 bases fitting TRBD1. The J segment lost 7 bases and the V segment lost 6 bases, leaving 6 bases of the junction unmatched. Germline CDR1 MRHNA, CDR2 SNTAGT. This CDR3 is 13 amino acids long. In DNA, the CDR3 is TGTGCCAGCAGCCTGACAGGGAAGCAGCCCCAGCATTTT. Translating it yields CASSLTGKQPQHF.

This clone was recorded a few times. The chain combines TRBV4-1 with TRBJ2-1, with a possible D match to TRBD2 (6 bases). This CDR3 contains 21 residues. Trimming left V 1 base short and J 1 base short, with 26 bases between. Germline CDR1 and CDR2: MGHRA and YSYEKL. CDR3 nucleotides: TGCGCCAGCAGCCAAGGGCATACGGGGGTGATGCTGCCTATATCCTACAATGAGCAGTTCTTC. It specifies CASSQGHTGVMLPISYNEQFF.

The chain carries TRBV6-5 and TRBJ2-2, with 13 bases aligning to TRBD2. Germline loops: CDR1 MNHEY, CDR2 SVGAGI. CDR3 length: 16 amino acids. V lost 4 bases and J lost 5; bases outside the gene matches: 4. The CDR3 protein is CASSSLTSGRTGELFF. The CDR3 DNA reads as TGTGCCAGCAGTTCCTTGACTAGCGGGAGGACCGGGGAGCTGTTTTTT.

The J gene is TRBJ2-3, the V gene TRBV4-2, with D unclear. This CDR3 is built from 16 residues. V lost 0 bases to trimming and J lost 2 bases, with 12 bases between them. Germline V gene lookup returns CDR1 LGHNA and CDR2 YNFKEQ. The CDR3 DNA follows: TGTGCCAGCAGCCAAGAATTTTATAGCACCACAGATACGCAGTATTTT. Translation: CASSQEFYSTTDTQYF.

The rearrangement joins TRBV5-1 to TRBJ1-2; 7 bases fit TRBD1. Germline-derived CDR1 and CDR2 are SGHRS and YFSETQ. The CDR3 contains 13 residues. The V segment lost 3 bases and the J segment 2 bases; nucleotides outside the gene matches: 1. CDR3 amino acids: CASSSGQNYGYTF. In DNA, the CDR3 is TGCGCCAGCAGCTCGGGACAGAACTATGGCTACACCTTC.

The V gene is TRBV25-1, the J gene TRBJ2-2; maybe TRBD1 (5 bases). Per germline, CDR1 MGHDK and CDR2 SYGVNS. The CDR3 sequence is 14 residues long. V lost 2 bases and J 5 bases, leaving 9 bases between the germline ends. CDR3 residues: CASSEPRDTGELFF. The CDR3 DNA reads TGTGCCAGCAGTGAACCCAGGGATACCGGGGAGCTGTTTTTT. Full variable domain (rest looked up from reference TRBV25-1 and TRBJ2-2): EADIYQTPRYLVIGTGKKITLECSQTMGHDKMYWYQQDPGMELHLIHYSYGVNSTEKGDLSSESTVSRIRTEHFPLTLESARPSHTSQYLCASSEPRDTGELFFGEGSRLTVL.